The 29 T cell receptor beta chains given below trace back to one sample, sequenced in a study of CD8 T cells in ankylosing spondylitis. TCRdb re-called the 5' RACE reads through MiXCR, storing one row per CDR3 protein. Here the sample spans over 25,000 distinct CDR3 sequences, 13% to 15% being singletons. Sequences were obtained from blood. The source of these receptors is a male donor with ankylosing spondylitis or in good health (not recorded which).

This chain connects TRBV29-1 to TRBJ1-5; D possibly corresponds to TRBD1 (6 bases). Germline loops: CDR1 SQVTM, CDR2 ANQGSEA. Between the trimmed V and J ends, which lost 7 bases and 0 bases, there was a span of 10 bases. There are 13 residues in the CDR3. The CDR3: CSAGGSSNQPQHF. CDR3 DNA: TGCAGCGCTGGGGGCAGTAGCAATCAGCCCCAGCATTTT.

This chain joins TRBV15 and TRBJ1-2; 7 bases align to TRBD1. This CDR3 region has 14 residues. V lost 1 base and J lost 4; bases outside the gene matches: 3. From germline, CDR1 is LNHNV and CDR2 YYDKDF (reference sequence). CDR3 sequence reads: CATSRVRQGYGYTF. The CDR3 nucleotides are TGTGCCACCAGCAGAGTAAGACAGGGCTATGGCTACACCTTC.

This clonotype was counted many times. The gene calls are TRBV5-1 and TRBJ1-1, with 8 bases that match TRBD1. Losses at the gene ends were 0 bases for V and 5 bases for J; bases not matched to a gene: 12. Germline values: CDR1 SGHRS, CDR2 YFSETQ. This CDR3 spans 17 amino acids. In DNA, the CDR3 is TGCGCCAGCAGCTTGGGAACGACAGGGGCGCAGAGGACTGAAGCTTTCTTT. Its translation: CASSLGTTGAQRTEAFF.

In this sample, this clonotype turned up a few times. The chain links TRBV4-3 to TRBJ1-4, with no clear D. Between the trimmed V and J ends, which lost 0 bases and 3 bases, there was a span of 5 bases. The CDR3 is 14 amino acids. The germline V gene has CDR1 LGHNA and CDR2 YSLEER. CDR3 region: CASSQDPANEKLFF. DNA of the CDR3: TGCGCCAGCAGCCAAGATCCGGCTAATGAAAAACTGTTTTTT.

In its sample, this clonotype ranks as medium-sized (0.01 to 0.1%). This sequence joins TRBV29-1 and TRBJ2-1, with TRBD1 as a possible D gene (5 bases). The CDR3 contains 11 residues. From germline, CDR1 is SQVTM and CDR2 ANQGSEA. Trimming removed 7 bases from V and 3 bases from J, with 7 bases in between. CDR3 residues: CSGQGYNEQFF. The CDR3 DNA sequence: TGCAGCGGGCAGGGCTACAATGAGCAGTTCTTC.

A few counts support this clonotype. V gene TRBV12-3 or TRBV12-4 combines with J gene TRBJ2-2; 7 bases fit TRBD1. The length of the CDR3 is 16 residues. Trimming took 2 bases from V and 0 from J; bases not matched to a gene: 3. Here the CDR3 DNA reads TGTGCCAGCAGTTTATTTGGGACAGCGAACACCGGGGAGCTGTTTTTT. It translates to CASSLFGTANTGELFF.

V and J are TRBV6-1 and TRBJ2-2; 7 positions agree with TRBD2. Germline V CDR1 and CDR2: MNHNS, SASEGT. J was trimmed by 3 bases and V by 7 bases; bases with no gene match: 5. The CDR3 contains 14 residues. CDR3 nucleotides: TGTGCCAGCATTATGCGGGGGTACACCGGGGAGCTGTTTTTT. Amino acid sequence: CASIMRGYTGELFF.

This clonotype was observed a few times. This rearrangement joins TRBV7-2 to TRBJ2-2; a possible D gene is TRBD1 (5 bases). Looked up from germline, CDR1 is SGHTA and CDR2 is FQGNSA. Trimming took 5 bases from V and 1 from J, leaving 11 bases between them. The CDR3 extends over 15 amino acids. The chain's CDR3 is CASSLDIMNTGELFF. The DNA for the CDR3 is TGTGCCAGCAGCCTGGACATCATGAACACCGGGGAGCTGTTTTTT.

The CDR3 nucleotides read TGTGCCAGCAGCTCCACAGACAGCCAAGAGACCCAGTACTTC. Amino acids: CASSSTDSQETQYF. The rearrangement links TRBV7-9 to TRBJ2-5; D perhaps matches TRBD1 (5 bases). Between the trimmed V and J ends, which lost 4 bases and 1 base, there was a span of 10 bases. This CDR3 region has 14 residues. The V gene's germline CDR1 is SEHNR and CDR2 FQNEAQ (reference sequence).

This clonotype was counted only a few times. The V call is TRBV5-1, the J call TRBJ1-1; D ambiguous. This CDR3 region has 14 residues. The ends were cut back, 4 bases at V and 0 bases at J, with 10 bases in the middle. In germline, CDR1 is SGHRS, CDR2 YFSETQ. CDR3 bases: TGCGCCAGCAGCGGTGGGCAATTGAACACTGAAGCTTTCTTT. This sequence encodes CASSGGQLNTEAFF.

The chain employs TRBV20-1 and TRBJ2-3, with a tentative D call TRBD2 (5 bases). V was shortened by 3 bases and J by 2 bases, with 12 bases between the two germline ends. The CDR3 loop spans 14 amino acids. Germline V gene data show CDR1 as DFQATT and CDR2 as SNEGSKA (reference sequence). The CDR3 sequence is CSASLALHTDTQYF. The CDR3 DNA sequence: TGCAGTGCTAGTCTAGCTCTCCACACAGATACGCAGTATTTT.

A few counts support this clonotype. The chain's CDR3 is CASSQIQDTEAFF. The CDR3 bases are TGTGCCAGCAGCCAAATTCAAGACACTGAAGCTTTCTTT. The chain carries TRBV3-1 and TRBJ1-1; D call uncertain. Germline V gives CDR1 LGHDT, CDR2 YNNKEL (reference sequence). CDR3 size: 13 residues. Trimming pared 2 bases from V and 3 bases from J, leaving 7 bases between.

This clonotype was counted between two and nine times. This rearrangement joins TRBV11-2 to TRBJ2-2, with D uncertain. Germline CDR1 and CDR2: SGHAT and FQNNGV. V was cut by 4 bases and J by 6 bases, with 3 bases left in between. This CDR3 region has 11 residues. CDR3 residues: CASSSAGELFF. DNA for the CDR3: TGTGCCAGCAGCTCAGCCGGGGAGCTGTTTTTT. Together with reference TRBV11-2 and TRBJ2-2, the CDR3 gives the full variable domain: EAGVAQSPRYKIIEKRQSVAFWCNPISGHATLYWYQQILGQGPKLLIQFQNNGVVDDSQLPKDRFSAERLKGVDSTLKIQPAKLEDSAVYLCASSSAGELFFGEGSRLTVL.

J is TRBJ1-6 and V is TRBV27; perhaps TRBD1 as D (6 bases). The CDR3 extends over 15 amino acids. Trimming took 4 bases from V and 8 from J, leaving 15 bases between them. Germline CDR1 is MNHEY and CDR2 is SMNVEV (reference sequence). CDR3 sequence (DNA): TGTGCCAGCAGTTCCGTACAGGGAACCCATTCACCCCTCCACTTT. This translates into CASSSVQGTHSPLHF.

The rearrangement joins TRBV25-1 to TRBJ2-1, with TRBD1 identical over 7 bases. J lost 5 bases, V lost 5 bases, and 6 bases had no gene match. The CDR3 length is 14 residues. Germline loops: CDR1 MGHDK, CDR2 SYGVNS. Here the CDR3 reads CASSRGGWNNEQFF. The CDR3 DNA reads as TGTGCCAGCAGTCGAGGGGGCTGGAACAATGAGCAGTTCTTC.

The chain recombines TRBV20-1 with TRBJ1-4; D is perhaps TRBD1 (6 bases). Per germline, CDR1 DFQATT and CDR2 SNEGSKA (reference sequence). With 0 bases removed from V and 4 bases from J, the gap between germline ends came to 15 bases. The CDR3 is 16 amino acids. The CDR3, as DNA: TGCAGTGCTAGAGACTCGACAGGTCGAAATAATGAAAAACTGTTTTTT. Protein product: CSARDSTGRNNEKLFF.

This chain connects TRBV5-1 to TRBJ2-2; D call uncertain. Germline lookup yields CDR1 SGHRS and CDR2 YFSETQ. CDR3 length equals 14 residues. V was pared by 5 bases and J by 6 bases, with 14 bases between. CDR3 DNA sequence: TGCGCCAGCAGGGTTGGTTTCGGAGCCGGGGAGCTGTTTTTT. The encoded protein is CASRVGFGAGELFF. Full variable domain (outside the CDR3, taken from reference TRBV5-1 and TRBJ2-2): KAGVTQTPRYLIKTRGQQVTLSCSPISGHRSVSWYQQTPGQGLQFLFEYFSETQRNKGNFPGRFSGRQFSNSRSEMNVSTLELGDSALYLCASRVGFGAGELFFGEGSRLTVL.

In its sample, this clonotype was seen a few times. The CDR3 is CASSLLARTGELFF. The CDR3 DNA is TGCGCCAGCAGCCTCCTAGCCCGGACCGGGGAGCTGTTTTTT. The V call is TRBV5-1, the J call TRBJ2-2; the D gene is possibly TRBD2 (5 bases). The germline V gene encodes CDR1 SGHRS and CDR2 YFSETQ. V lost 4 bases and J lost 5, with 12 bases in between. This CDR3 region has 14 residues.

The chain joins TRBV7-7 to TRBJ2-3, with D possibly matching TRBD2 (6 bases). The CDR3 sequence is 17 residues long. V shed 5 bases and J shed 4 bases, with 22 bases lying between them. From germline, CDR1 is SSHAT and CDR2 FNYEAQ (reference sequence). This CDR3 reads CASSPQWTGVGADTQYF. CDR3 DNA sequence: TGTGCCAGCAGCCCGCAGTGGACGGGAGTTGGGGCAGATACGCAGTATTTT.

The rearrangement links TRBV6-2 or TRBV6-3 to TRBJ2-3, with no clear D. Trimming stripped 7 bases from V and 10 bases from J, with 15 bases between. Looked up from germline, CDR1 is MNHEY and CDR2 is SVGEGT. This CDR3 comprises 12 residues. CDR3 DNA: TGTGCCAGCATCGGACGAGGCCGTGCGCAGTATTTT. Amino acids: CASIGRGRAQYF.

The chain uses TRBV7-2 and TRBJ2-1; no definite D call. Germline CDR1 reads SGHTA; CDR2 reads FQGNSA. CDR3 length: 13 amino acids. Trimming left V 1 base short and J 4 bases short, with 5 bases between. DNA for the CDR3: TGTGCCAGCAGCTTAGAGCGATACAATGAGCAGTTCTTC. Translation: CASSLERYNEQFF. The whole variable domain, filled in from reference TRBV7-2 and TRBJ2-1, reads GAGVSQSPSNKVTEKGKDVELRCDPISGHTALYWYRQSLGQGLEFLIYFQGNSAPDKSGLPSDRFSAERTGGSVSTLTIQRTQQEDSAVYLCASSLERYNEQFFGPGTRLTVL.

The chain links TRBV20-1 to TRBJ2-7; possible D gene TRBD2, 5 bases. Trimming pared 6 bases from V and 0 bases from J, leaving 15 bases between. This CDR3 contains 14 residues. In germline, CDR1 is DFQATT, CDR2 SNEGSKA (reference sequence). The CDR3 sequence is CSANRDYDSYEQYF. In DNA, the CDR3 is TGCAGTGCCAATCGGGATTACGACTCCTACGAGCAGTACTTC.

This rearrangement joins TRBV7-9 to TRBJ2-3; 9 nucleotides align to TRBD1. The ends lost 5 bases at V and 6 bases at J; junction bases unmatched: 6. Per germline, CDR1 SEHNR and CDR2 FQNEAQ (reference sequence). This CDR3 comprises 14 residues. For the CDR3, the DNA is TGTGCCAGCAGCGAAGGACAGGGGTTGGATACGCAGTATTTT. Translation: CASSEGQGLDTQYF.

This clonotype was recorded many times. The CDR3 DNA is TGTGCCAGCAGCGGAGGACGACGCGAGACCCAGTACTTC. Translating it yields CASSGGRRETQYF. The chain uses TRBV7-2 and TRBJ2-5; possibly TRBD2 for D (5 bases). Germline CDR1 reads SGHTA; CDR2 reads FQGNSA. The V and J ends lost 5 bases and 5 bases respectively, with 12 bases between them. CDR3 size: 13 residues.

The rearrangement uses TRBV13 and TRBJ1-1, with 8 nucleotides matching TRBD1. CDR1 PRHDT and CDR2 FYEKMQ come from the germline V gene (reference sequence). V gave up 5 bases and J gave up 3 bases; unmatched junction bases: 11. The CDR3 has 16 amino acids. The DNA of the CDR3 is TGTGCCAGCAGCCGGATGAAGACAGGGGAGGACACTGAAGCTTTCTTT. It is translated as CASSRMKTGEDTEAFF.

This clonotype was seen at least ten times. The chain carries TRBV7-6 and TRBJ2-7, with D unresolved. Germline V CDR1 and CDR2: SGHVS, FNYEAQ. Deletions cut 2 bases from V and 2 bases from J, with 7 bases between. CDR3 length equals 13 residues. CDR3 in DNA: TGTGCCAGCAGCTTAAGTCCAGCCTACGAGCAGTACTTC. This codes for CASSLSPAYEQYF.

The genes are TRBV11-2 and TRBJ2-2; TRBD1 might be the D (6 bases). The CDR3 covers 15 residues. V was pared by 3 bases and J by 1 base, with 9 bases between. CDR1 is SGHAT and CDR2 is FQNNGV in the germline V gene. CDR3: CASSFKGVNTGELFF. The DNA for the CDR3 is TGTGCCAGCAGCTTCAAGGGGGTGAACACCGGGGAGCTGTTTTTT.

This clonotype was counted a few times. The V call is TRBV29-1, the J call TRBJ1-1; D remains ambiguous. Germline CDR1 is SQVTM and CDR2 is ANQGSEA. The CDR3 consists of 14 residues. V lost 7 bases and J 1 base, leaving 16 bases between the germline ends. CDR3 sequence reads: CSALPTAGNTEAFF. The CDR3 DNA sequence: TGCAGCGCCCTCCCGACTGCCGGGAACACTGAAGCTTTCTTT.

This sequence joins TRBV7-2 and TRBJ2-3, with a possible D match to TRBD2 (5 bases). V lost 5 bases, J lost 4 bases, and 13 bases lay in between. The CDR3 is 14 residues long. Germline CDR1 and CDR2: SGHTA and FQGNSA. This chain's CDR3 is CASSPRDDPDTQYF. CDR3 sequence (DNA): TGTGCCAGCAGCCCCCGGGATGACCCAGATACGCAGTATTTT.